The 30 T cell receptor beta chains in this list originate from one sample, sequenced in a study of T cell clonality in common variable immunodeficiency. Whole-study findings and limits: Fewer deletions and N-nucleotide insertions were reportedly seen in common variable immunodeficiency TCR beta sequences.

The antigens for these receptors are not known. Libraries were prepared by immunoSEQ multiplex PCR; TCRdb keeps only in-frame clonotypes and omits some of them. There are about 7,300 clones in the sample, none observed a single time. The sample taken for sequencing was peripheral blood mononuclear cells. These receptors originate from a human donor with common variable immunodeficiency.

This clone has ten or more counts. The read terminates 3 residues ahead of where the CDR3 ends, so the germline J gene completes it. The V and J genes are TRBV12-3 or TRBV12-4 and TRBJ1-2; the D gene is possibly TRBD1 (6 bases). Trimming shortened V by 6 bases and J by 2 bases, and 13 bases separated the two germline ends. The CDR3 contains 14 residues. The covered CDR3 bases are TGTGCCAGCAGGCCGAGGAGGGGGAACTATGGC. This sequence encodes CASRPRRGNYG. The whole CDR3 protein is CASRPRRGNYGYTF.

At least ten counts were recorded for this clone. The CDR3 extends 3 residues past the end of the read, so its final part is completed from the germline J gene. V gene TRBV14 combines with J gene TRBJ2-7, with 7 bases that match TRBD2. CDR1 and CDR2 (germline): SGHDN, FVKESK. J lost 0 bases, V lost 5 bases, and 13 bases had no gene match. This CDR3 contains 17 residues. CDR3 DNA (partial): TGTGCCAGCAGCTCCCTAGCGGACACCCCGGGCTCCTACGAG. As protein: CASSSLADTPGSYE. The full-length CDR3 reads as CASSSLADTPGSYEQYF.

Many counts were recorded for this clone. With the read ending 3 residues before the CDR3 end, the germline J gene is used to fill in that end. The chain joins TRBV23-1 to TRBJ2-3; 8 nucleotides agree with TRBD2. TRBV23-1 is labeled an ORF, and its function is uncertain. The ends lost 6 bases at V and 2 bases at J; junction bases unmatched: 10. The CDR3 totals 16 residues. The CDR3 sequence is CASSRFGGAPTDTQYF. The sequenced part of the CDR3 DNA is TGCGCCAGCAGCCGGTTCGGGGGGGCACCCACAGATACG.

The CDR3: CASSMGREQYF. CDR3 bases read: TGTGCCAGTAGTATGGGGCGCGAG. This sequence joins TRBV19 and TRBJ2-7; perhaps TRBD1 as D (5 bases). The read falls 3 residues short of the CDR3 end, and the missing part is taken from the germline J gene. CDR1 and CDR2 from the germline V gene are LNHDA and SQIVND (reference sequence). The CDR3 loop spans 11 amino acids. V shed 3 bases and J shed 6 bases, with 6 bases lying between them.

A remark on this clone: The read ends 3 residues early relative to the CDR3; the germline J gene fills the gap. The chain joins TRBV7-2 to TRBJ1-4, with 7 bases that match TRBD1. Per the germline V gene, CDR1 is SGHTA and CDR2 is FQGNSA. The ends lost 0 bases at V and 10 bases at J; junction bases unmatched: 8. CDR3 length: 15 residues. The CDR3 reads CASSLAQGTAAKLFF. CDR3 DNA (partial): TGTGCCAGCAGCTTAGCACAGGGGACGGCTGCAAAA.

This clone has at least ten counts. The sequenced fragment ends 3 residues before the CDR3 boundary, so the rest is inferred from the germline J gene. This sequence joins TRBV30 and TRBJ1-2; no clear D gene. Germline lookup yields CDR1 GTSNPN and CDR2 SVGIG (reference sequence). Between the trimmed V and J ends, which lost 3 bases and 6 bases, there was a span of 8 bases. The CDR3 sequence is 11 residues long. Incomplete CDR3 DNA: TGTGCCTGGAGATCGCGCCATGGC. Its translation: CAWRSRHG. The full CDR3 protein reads CAWRSRHGYTF. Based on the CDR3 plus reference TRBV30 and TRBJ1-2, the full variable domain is SQTIHQWPATLVQPVGSPLSLECTVEGTSNPNLYWYRQAAGRGLQLLFYSVGIGQISSEVPQNLSASRPQDRQFILSSKKLLLSDSGFYLCAWRSRHGYTFGSGTRLTVV.

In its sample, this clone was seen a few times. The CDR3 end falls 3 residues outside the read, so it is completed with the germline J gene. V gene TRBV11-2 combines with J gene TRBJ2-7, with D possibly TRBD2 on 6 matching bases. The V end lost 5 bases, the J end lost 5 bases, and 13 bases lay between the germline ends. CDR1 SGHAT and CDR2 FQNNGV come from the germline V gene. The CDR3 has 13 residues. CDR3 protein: CASSNPTRNEQYF. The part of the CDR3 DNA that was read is TGTGCCAGCAGCAACCCGACTAGAAACGAG. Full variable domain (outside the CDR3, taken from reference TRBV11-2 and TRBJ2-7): EAGVAQSPRYKIIEKRQSVAFWCNPISGHATLYWYQQILGQGPKLLIQFQNNGVVDDSQLPKDRFSAERLKGVDSTLKIQPAKLEDSAVYLCASSNPTRNEQYFGPGTRLTVT.

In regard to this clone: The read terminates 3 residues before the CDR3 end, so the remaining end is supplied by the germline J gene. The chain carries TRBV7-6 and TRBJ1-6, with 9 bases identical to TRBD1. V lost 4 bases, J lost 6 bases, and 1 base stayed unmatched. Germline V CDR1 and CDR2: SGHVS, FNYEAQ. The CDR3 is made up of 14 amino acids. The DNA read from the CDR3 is TGTGCCAGCAGCTCGGACAGGGGTAATTCACCC. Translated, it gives CASSSDRGNSP. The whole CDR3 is CASSSDRGNSPLHF.

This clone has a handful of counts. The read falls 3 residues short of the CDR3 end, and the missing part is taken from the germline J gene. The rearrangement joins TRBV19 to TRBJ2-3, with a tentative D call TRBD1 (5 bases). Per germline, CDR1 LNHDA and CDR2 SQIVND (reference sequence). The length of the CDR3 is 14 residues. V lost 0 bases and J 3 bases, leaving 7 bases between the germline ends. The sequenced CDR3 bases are TGTGCCAGTAGTATAGAAGGGGTGACAGATACG. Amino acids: CASSIEGVTDT. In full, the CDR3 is CASSIEGVTDTQYF.

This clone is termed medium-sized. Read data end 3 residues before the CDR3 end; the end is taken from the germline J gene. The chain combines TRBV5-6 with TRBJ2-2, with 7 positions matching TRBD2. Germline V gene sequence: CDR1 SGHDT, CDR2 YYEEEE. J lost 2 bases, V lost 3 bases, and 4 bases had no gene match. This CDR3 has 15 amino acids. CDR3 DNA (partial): TGTGCCAGCAGCTCATCTAGCGGTAACACCGGGGAG. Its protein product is CASSSSSGNTGE. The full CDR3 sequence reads CASSSSSGNTGELFF. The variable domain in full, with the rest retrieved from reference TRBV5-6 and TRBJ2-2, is DAGVTQSPTHLIKTRGQQVTLRCSPKSGHDTVSWYQQALGQGPQFIFQYYEEEERQRGNFPDRFSGHQFPNYSSELNVNALLLGDSALYLCASSSSSGNTGELFFGEGSRLTVL.

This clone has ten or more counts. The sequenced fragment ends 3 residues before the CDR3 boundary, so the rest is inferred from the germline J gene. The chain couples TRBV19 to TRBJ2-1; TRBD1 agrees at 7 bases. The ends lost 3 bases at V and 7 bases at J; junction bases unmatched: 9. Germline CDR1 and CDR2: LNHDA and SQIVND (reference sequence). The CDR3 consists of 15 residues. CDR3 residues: CASSILGGARNEQFF. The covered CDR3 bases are TGTGCCAGTAGTATTTTAGGGGGCGCGAGAAATGAG.

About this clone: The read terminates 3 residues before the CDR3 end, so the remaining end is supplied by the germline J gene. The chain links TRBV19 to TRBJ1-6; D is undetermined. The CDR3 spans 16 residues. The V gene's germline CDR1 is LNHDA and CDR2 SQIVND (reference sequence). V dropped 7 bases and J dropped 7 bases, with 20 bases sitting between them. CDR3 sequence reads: CASTQWSRAMNSPLHF. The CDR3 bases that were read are TGTGCCAGTACACAATGGAGTAGGGCGATGAATTCACCC.

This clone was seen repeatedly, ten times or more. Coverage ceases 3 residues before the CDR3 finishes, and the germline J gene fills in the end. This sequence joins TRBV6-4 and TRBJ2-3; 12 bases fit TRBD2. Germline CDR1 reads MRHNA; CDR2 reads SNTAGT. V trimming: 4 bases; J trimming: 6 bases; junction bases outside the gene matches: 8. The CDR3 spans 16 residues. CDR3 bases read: TGTGCCAGCAGTGGTCTAGCGGGAGGGCCCAGGGATACG. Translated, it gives CASSGLAGGPRDT. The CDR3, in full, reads CASSGLAGGPRDTQYF.

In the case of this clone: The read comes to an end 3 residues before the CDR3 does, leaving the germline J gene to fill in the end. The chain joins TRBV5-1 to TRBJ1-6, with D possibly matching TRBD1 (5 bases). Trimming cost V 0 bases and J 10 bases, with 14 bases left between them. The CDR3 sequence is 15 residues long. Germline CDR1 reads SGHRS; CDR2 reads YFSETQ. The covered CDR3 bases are TGCGCCAGCAGCTTGGACTGGGGGGTCCAGTCACCC. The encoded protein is CASSLDWGVQSP. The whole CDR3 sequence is CASSLDWGVQSPLHF.

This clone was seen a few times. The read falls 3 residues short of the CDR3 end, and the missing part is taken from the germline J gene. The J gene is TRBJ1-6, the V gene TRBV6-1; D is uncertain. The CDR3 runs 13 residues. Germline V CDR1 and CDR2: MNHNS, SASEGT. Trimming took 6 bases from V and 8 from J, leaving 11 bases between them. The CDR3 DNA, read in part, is TGTGCCAGCAGGGAAAACGGGGATTCACCC. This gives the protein CASRENGDSP. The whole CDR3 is CASRENGDSPLHF.

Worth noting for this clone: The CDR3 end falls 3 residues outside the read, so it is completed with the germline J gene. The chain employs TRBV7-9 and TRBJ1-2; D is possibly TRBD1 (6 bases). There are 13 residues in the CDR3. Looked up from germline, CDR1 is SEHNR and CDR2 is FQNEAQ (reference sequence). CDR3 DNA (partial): TGTGCCAGCAGCTCCTTGGAAAGGGGGGGC. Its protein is CASSSLERGG. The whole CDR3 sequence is CASSSLERGGYTF.

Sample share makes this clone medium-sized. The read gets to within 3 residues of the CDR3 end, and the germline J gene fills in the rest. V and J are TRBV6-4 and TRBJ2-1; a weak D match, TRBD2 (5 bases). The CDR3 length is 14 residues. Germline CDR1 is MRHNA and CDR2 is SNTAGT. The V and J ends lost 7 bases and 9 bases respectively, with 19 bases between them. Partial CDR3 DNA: TGTGCCAGCAAGTTGTCGGGTCTAGCCAGTGAG. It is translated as CASKLSGLASE. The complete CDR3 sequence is CASKLSGLASEQFF.

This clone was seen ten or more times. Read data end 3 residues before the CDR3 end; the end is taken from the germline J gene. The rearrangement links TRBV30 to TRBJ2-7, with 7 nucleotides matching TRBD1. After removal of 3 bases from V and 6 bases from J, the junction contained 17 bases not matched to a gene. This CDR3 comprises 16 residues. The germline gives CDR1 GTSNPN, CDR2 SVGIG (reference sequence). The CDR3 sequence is CAWREGAGLNGGEQYF. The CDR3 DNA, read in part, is TGTGCCTGGAGAGAGGGGGCAGGCCTAAATGGCGGCGAG.

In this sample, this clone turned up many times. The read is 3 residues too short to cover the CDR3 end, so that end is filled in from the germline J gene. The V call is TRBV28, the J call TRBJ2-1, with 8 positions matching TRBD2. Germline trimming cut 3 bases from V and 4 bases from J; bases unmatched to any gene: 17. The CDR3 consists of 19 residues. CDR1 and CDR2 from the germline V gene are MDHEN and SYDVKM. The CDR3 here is CASSFRTGLAGFRYNEQFF. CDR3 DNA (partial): TGTGCCAGCAGTTTTCGGACGGGGCTAGCGGGCTTCCGGTACAATGAG. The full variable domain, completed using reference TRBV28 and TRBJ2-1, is DVKVTQSSRYLVKRTGEKVFLECVQDMDHENMFWYRQDPGLGLRLIYFSYDVKMKEKGDIPEGYSVSREKKERFSLILESASTNQTSMYLCASSFRTGLAGFRYNEQFFGPGTRLTVL.

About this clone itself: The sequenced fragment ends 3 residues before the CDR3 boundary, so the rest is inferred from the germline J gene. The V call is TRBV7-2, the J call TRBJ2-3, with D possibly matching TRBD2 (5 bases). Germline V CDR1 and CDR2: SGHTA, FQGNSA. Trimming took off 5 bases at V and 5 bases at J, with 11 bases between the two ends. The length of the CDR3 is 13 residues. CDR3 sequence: CASSLVAGDTQYF. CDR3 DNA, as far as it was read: TGTGCCAGCAGCCTTGTGGCGGGAGATACG.

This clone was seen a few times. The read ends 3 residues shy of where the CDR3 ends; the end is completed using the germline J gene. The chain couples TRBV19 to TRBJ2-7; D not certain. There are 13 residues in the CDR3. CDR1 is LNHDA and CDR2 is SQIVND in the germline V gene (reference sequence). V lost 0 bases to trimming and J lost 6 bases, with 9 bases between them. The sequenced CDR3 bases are TGTGCCAGTAGTATAGATCGACTGAGCGAG. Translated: CASSIDRLSE. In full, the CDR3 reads CASSIDRLSEQYF. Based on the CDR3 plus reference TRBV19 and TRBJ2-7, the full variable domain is DGGITQSPKYLFRKEGQNVTLSCEQNLNHDAMYWYRQDPGQGLRLIYYSQIVNDFQKGDIAEGYSVSREKKESFPLTVTSAQKNPTAFYLCASSIDRLSEQYFGPGTRLTVT.

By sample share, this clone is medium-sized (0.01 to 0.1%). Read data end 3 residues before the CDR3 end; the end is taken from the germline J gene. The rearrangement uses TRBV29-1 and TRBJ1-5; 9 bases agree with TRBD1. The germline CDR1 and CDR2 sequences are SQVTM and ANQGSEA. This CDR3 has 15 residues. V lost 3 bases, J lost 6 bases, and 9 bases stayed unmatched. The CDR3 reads CSVDSAGTGFQPQHF. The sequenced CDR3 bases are TGCAGCGTTGACTCCGCAGGGACAGGGTTTCAGCCC.

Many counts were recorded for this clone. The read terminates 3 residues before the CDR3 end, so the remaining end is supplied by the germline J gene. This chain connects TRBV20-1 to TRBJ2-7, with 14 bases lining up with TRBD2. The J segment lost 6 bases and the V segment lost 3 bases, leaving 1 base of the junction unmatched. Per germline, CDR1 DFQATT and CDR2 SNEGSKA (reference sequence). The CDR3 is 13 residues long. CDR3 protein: CSARGLAGVEQYF. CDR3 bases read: TGCAGTGCTAGGGGACTAGCGGGGGTCGAG.

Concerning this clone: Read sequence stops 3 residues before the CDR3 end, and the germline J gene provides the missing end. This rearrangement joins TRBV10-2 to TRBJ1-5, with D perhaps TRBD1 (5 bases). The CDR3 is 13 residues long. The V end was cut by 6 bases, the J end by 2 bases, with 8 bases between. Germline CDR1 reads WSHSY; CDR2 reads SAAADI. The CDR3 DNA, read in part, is TGCGCCAGCAGGGCGACAGGCAATCAGCCC. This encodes CASRATGNQP. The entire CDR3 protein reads CASRATGNQPQHF.

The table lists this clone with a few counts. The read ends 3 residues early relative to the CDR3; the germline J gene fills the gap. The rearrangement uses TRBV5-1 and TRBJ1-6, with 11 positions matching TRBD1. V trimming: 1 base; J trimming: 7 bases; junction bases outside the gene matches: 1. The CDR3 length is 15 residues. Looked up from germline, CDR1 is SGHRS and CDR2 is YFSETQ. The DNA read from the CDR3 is TGCGCCAGCAGCTTGAGGGACAGGGGGAATTCACCC. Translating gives CASSLRDRGNSP. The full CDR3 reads CASSLRDRGNSPLHF.

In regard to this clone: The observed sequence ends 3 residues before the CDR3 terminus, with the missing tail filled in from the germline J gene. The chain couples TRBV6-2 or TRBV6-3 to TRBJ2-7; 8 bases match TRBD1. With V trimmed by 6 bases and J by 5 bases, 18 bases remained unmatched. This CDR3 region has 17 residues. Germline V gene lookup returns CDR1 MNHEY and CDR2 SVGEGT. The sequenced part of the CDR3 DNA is TGTGCCAGCAGACCTATGCCGGGACAGGCTGCCCCGGACGAG. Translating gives CASRPMPGQAAPDE. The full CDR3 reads CASRPMPGQAAPDEQYF.

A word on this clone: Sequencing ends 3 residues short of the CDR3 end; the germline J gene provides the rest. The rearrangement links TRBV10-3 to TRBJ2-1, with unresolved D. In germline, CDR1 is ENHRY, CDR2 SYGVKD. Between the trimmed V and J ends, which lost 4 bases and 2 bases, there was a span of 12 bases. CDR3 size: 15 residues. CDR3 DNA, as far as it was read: TGTGCCATCAGTGTGATTGGCAGAGCCTACAATGAG. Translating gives CAISVIGRAYNE. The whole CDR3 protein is CAISVIGRAYNEQFF.

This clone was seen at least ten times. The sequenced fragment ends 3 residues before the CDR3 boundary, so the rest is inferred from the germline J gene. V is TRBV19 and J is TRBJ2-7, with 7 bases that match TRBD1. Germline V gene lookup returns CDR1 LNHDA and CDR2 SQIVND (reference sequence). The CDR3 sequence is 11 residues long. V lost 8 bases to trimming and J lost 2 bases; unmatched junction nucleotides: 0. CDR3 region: CASGTAYEQYF. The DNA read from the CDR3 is TGTGCCAGTGGGACAGCCTACGAG.

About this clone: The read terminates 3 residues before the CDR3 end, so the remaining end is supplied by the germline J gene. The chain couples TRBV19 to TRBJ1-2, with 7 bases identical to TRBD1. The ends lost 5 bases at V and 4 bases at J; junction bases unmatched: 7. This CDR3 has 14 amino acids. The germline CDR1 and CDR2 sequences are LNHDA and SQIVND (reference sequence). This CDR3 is CASSRGGQLYGYTF. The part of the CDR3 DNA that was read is TGTGCCAGTAGTCGGGGGGGACAGCTCTATGGC. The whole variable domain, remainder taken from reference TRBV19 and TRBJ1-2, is DGGITQSPKYLFRKEGQNVTLSCEQNLNHDAMYWYRQDPGQGLRLIYYSQIVNDFQKGDIAEGYSVSREKKESFPLTVTSAQKNPTAFYLCASSRGGQLYGYTFGSGTRLTVV.

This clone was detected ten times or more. This chain's CDR3 is CASSFFALAGVDRTDTQYF. Partial CDR3 DNA: TGCGCCAGCAGCTTTTTCGCACTAGCGGGAGTCGACCGCACAGATACG. The chain uses TRBV5-1 and TRBJ2-3, with 11 bases identical to TRBD2. Read coverage stops 3 residues before the CDR3 terminus; the germline J gene supplies the remainder. After removal of 2 bases from V and 1 base from J, the junction contained 12 bases not matched to a gene. Germline CDR1 and CDR2: SGHRS and YFSETQ. This CDR3 region has 19 residues.